This T cell receptor (beta chain) appears in the sequencing data of a study of T cells after yellow fever vaccination. In its sample, this clonotype was seen a few times. What it binds is not known. Study-level results: Abundant clonotypes from the bulk population could have been carried over as contaminants into FACS-sorted repertoires.

The CDR3 extends over 16 amino acids. TCRdb processed the 5' RACE reads anew with MiXCR; each CDR3 protein has one entry. The sample includes about 400,000 distinct CDR3 sequences, over 5% of them seen just once. The source of this sequence is a man aged 25-40 years who received the YFV17D yellow fever vaccine. Source: PBMCs, taken 5 days after the yellow fever booster vaccination. The chain couples TRBV21-1 to TRBJ2-1; no DNA check was done on the table's D call, TRBD2. TRBV21-1 constitutes a pseudogene. Here the CDR3 reads CASSKASSGIYNEQFF. The CDR3 region has the DNA TGTGCCAGCAGCAAAGCGTCTAGCGGCATCTACAATGAGCAGTTCTTC.